The entry below gives a single T cell receptor beta chain sequence along with its context. Its target is unknown. The data stem from a study of cytomegalovirus exposure and HLA in healthy donors. This PCR relied on a set of 60 Vbeta primers and 13 Jbeta primers. Using immunoSEQ multiplex PCR, the repertoire was profiled, and TCRdb retains in-frame clones only, with some absent. The table shows about 73,000 clones, with about 81% occurring only once. From germline, CDR1 is SGHRS and CDR2 YFSETQ. V gave up 1 base and J gave up 5 bases; unmatched junction bases: 7. There are 16 residues in the CDR3. Study conclusions and caveats: Investigators reported under 200 TCR beta chains as tied to cytomegalovirus. For TCR beta chains, V- and J-gene trimming was later linked to a missense DCLRE1C variant. Across donors, most TCRs were seen rarely, yet some public ones were widespread. It was reported in a later analysis that an Asian-associated ancestry cluster showed fewer N-insertions than the approximately 670-donor mean.

V usage is TRBV5-1 and J usage is TRBJ2-5; 11 bases are shared with TRBD2. The clonotype comes from a man in his 70s in good health and CMV-seronegative. Sequences were obtained from PBMCs. CDR3 nucleotides: TGCGCCAGCAGCTTGTCTCGGGCTAGCGGGGGGGAGACCCAGTACTTC. This sequence encodes CASSLSRASGGETQYF.